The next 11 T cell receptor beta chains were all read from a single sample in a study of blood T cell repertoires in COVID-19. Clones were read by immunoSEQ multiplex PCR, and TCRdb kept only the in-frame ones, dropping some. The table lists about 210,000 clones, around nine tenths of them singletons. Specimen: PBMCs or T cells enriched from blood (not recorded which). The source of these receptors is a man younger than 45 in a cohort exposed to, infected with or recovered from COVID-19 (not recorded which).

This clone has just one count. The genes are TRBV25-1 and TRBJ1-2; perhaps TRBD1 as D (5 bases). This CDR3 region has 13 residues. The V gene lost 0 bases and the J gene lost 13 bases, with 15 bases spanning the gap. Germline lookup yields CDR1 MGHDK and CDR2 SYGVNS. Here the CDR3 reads CASSEYTAGPLTF. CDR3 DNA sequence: TGTGCCAGCAGTGAATATACGGCGGGACCCCTCACCTTC.

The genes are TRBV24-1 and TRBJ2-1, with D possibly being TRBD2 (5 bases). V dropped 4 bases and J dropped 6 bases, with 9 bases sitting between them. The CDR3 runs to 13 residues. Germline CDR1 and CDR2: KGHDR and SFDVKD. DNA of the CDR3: TGTGCCACCAGTGAAGGGAGTTCCAATGAGCAGTTCTTC. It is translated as CATSEGSSNEQFF.

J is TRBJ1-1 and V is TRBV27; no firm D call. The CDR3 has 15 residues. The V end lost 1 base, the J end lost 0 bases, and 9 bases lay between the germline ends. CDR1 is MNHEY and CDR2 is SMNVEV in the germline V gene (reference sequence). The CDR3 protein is CASSLWYPVNTEAFF. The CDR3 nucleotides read TGTGCCAGCAGTTTATGGTATCCAGTGAACACTGAAGCTTTCTTT.

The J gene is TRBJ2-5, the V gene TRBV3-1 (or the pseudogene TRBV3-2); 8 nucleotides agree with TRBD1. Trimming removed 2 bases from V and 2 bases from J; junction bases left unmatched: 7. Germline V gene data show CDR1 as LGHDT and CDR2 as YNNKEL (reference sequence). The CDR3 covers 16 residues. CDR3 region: CASSQTTGALQETQYF. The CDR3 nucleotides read TGTGCCAGCAGCCAAACGACAGGGGCGCTTCAAGAGACCCAGTACTTC.

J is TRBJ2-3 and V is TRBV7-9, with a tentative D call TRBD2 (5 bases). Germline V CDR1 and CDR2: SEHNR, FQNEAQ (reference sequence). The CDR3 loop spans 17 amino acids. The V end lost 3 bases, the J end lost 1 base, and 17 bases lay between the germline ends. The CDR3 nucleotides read TGTGCCAGCAGCTTGGGTCACTCCCGGGGTGGCACAGATACGCAGTATTTT. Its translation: CASSLGHSRGGTDTQYF.

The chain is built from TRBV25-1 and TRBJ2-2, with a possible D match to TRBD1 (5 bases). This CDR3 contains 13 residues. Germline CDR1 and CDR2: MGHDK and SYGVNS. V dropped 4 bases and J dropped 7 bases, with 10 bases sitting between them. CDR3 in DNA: TGTGCCAGCAGTGGATTGGGGCGCGGGGAGCTGTTTTTT. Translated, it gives CASSGLGRGELFF.

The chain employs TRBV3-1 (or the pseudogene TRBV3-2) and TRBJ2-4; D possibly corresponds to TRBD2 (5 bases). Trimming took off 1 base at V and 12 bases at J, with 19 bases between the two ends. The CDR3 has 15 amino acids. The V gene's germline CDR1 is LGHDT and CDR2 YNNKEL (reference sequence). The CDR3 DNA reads TGTGCCAGCAGCCAAGGGAGGACTTTAACCTCGGGTCAGTACTTC. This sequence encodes CASSQGRTLTSGQYF.

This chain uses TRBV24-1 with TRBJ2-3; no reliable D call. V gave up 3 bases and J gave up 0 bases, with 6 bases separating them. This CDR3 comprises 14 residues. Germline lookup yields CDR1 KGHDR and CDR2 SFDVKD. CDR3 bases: TGTGCCACCAGTGATCTGAGAAGCACAGATACGCAGTATTTT. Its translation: CATSDLRSTDTQYF.

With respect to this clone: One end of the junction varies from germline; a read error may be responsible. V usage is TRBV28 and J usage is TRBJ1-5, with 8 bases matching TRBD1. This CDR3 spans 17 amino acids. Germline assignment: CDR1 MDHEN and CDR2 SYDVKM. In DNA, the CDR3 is TGTGCCAGCAGTGTATGGACAGGGTTGGCCCGCAATCAGCCCCAGCATTTT. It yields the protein CASSVWTGLARNQPQHF. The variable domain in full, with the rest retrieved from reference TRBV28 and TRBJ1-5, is DVKVTQSSRYLVKRTGEKVFLECVQDMDHENMFWYRQDPGLGLRLIYFSYDVKMKEKGDIPEGYSVSREKKERFSLILESASTNQTSMYLCASSVWTGLARNQPQHFGDGTRLSIL.

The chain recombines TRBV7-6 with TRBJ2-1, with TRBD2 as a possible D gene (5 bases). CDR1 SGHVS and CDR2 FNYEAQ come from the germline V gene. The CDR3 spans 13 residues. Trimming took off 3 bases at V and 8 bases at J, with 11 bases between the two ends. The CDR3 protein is CASSFYGVDEQFF. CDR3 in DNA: TGTGCCAGCAGCTTTTACGGGGTCGATGAGCAGTTCTTC.

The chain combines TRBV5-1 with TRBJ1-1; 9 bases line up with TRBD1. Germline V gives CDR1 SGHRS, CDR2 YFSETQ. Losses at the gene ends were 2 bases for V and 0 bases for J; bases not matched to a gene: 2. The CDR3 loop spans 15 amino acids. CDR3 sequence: CASSLWTGVNTEAFF. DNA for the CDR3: TGCGCCAGCAGCTTATGGACAGGGGTGAACACTGAAGCTTTCTTT.